These T cell receptor beta chains were read from a single sample in a study of identical twins. TCRdb recomputed calls from the 5' RACE reads with MiXCR, one row per CDR3 protein. This table holds 500,000 or so distinct CDR3 sequences, more than 13% found once. The sample was also linked to a second study, of yellow fever vaccine responses in identical twins.

The material sequenced was CD4+ T cells sorted from blood. These receptor sequences come from a woman aged 18-29 years in good health. CDR3s include the opening cysteine and the closing phenylalanine or tryptophan. A D gene is named only where the DNA matches it firmly.

NA 14 TRBV20-1 CSAPTNRGASEQFF
NA 16 TRBV6-5 CASSYRRRDIFNEQFF
NA 13 TRBV6-1 CASASRKNYEQYF
NA 13 TRBV7-2 CASKYVVSNEQFF
NA 15 TRBV19 CASSIDQGRGTEAFF
NA 14 TRBV25-1 CASSDPGGHYGYTF
NA 16 TRBV7-2 CASSLASGAQYNEQFF
NA 15 TRBV6-1 CATHGWTTASYEQYF
TRBD1 12 TRBV29-1 CSAGQGLTEAFF
NA 16 TRBV6-5 CASSYSGVITVTEAFF
NA 15 TRBV3-1 CASSQQGFDNQPQHF
TRBD1 15 TRBV12-3/TRBV12-4 CASSSRDRAGNEQFF